These 21 T cell receptor beta chains were sequenced from one sample in a study of CD8 T cells in ankylosing spondylitis. TCRdb analysed the 5' RACE reads with MiXCR anew, one entry per CDR3 protein. The repertoire holds 200,000 to 250,000 distinct CDR3 sequences, with less than 9.5% as singletons. The sample comprised blood, either unsorted or a sorted T cell fraction (not recorded which). Receptors were obtained from a female donor with ankylosing spondylitis or in good health (not recorded which).

This chain connects TRBV7-9 to TRBJ1-4; 8 nucleotides agree with TRBD1. The CDR3 covers 15 residues. Germline V lookup: CDR1 SEHNR, CDR2 FQNEAQ (reference sequence). Losses at the gene ends were 3 bases for V and 7 bases for J; bases not matched to a gene: 7. The CDR3 coding sequence is TGTGCCAGCAGCTTGAGGACAGGGTGGGCTGAAAAACTGTTTTTT. Its translation: CASSLRTGWAEKLFF. The whole variable domain, filled in from reference TRBV7-9 and TRBJ1-4, reads DTGVSQNPRHKITKRGQNVTFRCDPISEHNRLYWYRQTLGQGPEFLTYFQNEAQLEKSRLLSDRFSAERPKGSFSTLEIQRTEQGDSAMYLCASSLRTGWAEKLFFGSGTQLSVL.

This clonotype was counted at least ten times. The chain has TRBV18 and TRBJ2-3, with D perhaps TRBD2 (5 bases). The CDR3 is 13 residues long. Trimming removed 0 bases from V and 8 bases from J, with 9 bases in between. Germline V gives CDR1 KGHSH, CDR2 LQKENI. CDR3: CASSPPRAGTQYF. As DNA, the CDR3 is TGTGCCAGCTCACCACCTCGCGCGGGTACGCAGTATTTT.

This chain connects TRBV5-4 to TRBJ2-5, with 13 nucleotides matching TRBD2. Trimming removed 4 bases from V and 3 bases from J; junction bases left unmatched: 3. Germline V gene sequence: CDR1 SGHNT, CDR2 YYREEE (reference sequence). This CDR3 has 15 amino acids. Here the CDR3 reads CASSRGTSGKETQYF. Written as DNA, the CDR3 is TGTGCCAGCAGCCGCGGGACTAGCGGGAAAGAGACCCAGTACTTC.

This chain connects TRBV20-1 to TRBJ2-3; no definite D call. This CDR3 region has 11 residues. Trimming took off 5 bases at V and 6 bases at J, with 9 bases between the two ends. Looked up from germline, CDR1 is DFQATT and CDR2 is SNEGSKA (reference sequence). For the CDR3, the DNA is TGCAGTGCTCTCAGCGCCGATACGCAGTATTTT. It yields the protein CSALSADTQYF.

The chain couples TRBV7-2 to TRBJ2-1; 7 bases are shared with TRBD2. Germline loops: CDR1 SGHTA, CDR2 FQGNSA. The CDR3 is 15 residues long. V lost 4 bases, J lost 10 bases, and 13 bases stayed unmatched. The CDR3 DNA sequence: TGTGCCAGCAGCTACGACTGGGGGGGTGGGGACGAGCAGTTCTTC. It specifies CASSYDWGGGDEQFF. Full variable domain (outside the CDR3, taken from reference TRBV7-2 and TRBJ2-1): GAGVSQSPSNKVTEKGKDVELRCDPISGHTALYWYRQSLGQGLEFLIYFQGNSAPDKSGLPSDRFSAERTGGSVSTLTIQRTQQEDSAVYLCASSYDWGGGDEQFFGPGTRLTVL.

This clonotype occurred many times. V is TRBV12-3 or TRBV12-4 and J is TRBJ2-2, with 10 bases identical to TRBD1. V lost 6 bases, J lost 3 bases, and 7 bases stayed unmatched. The CDR3 loop spans 16 amino acids. CDR3: CASSQAGTGDTGELFF. The DNA of the CDR3 is TGTGCCAGCAGCCAAGCCGGGACAGGGGACACCGGGGAGCTGTTTTTT.

This clonotype was observed at least ten times. The genes are TRBV10-3 and TRBJ1-1, with D possibly TRBD1 on 5 matching bases. Germline CDR1 is ENHRY and CDR2 is SYGVKD. The V and J ends lost 2 bases and 1 base respectively, with 8 bases between them. The CDR3 contains 14 residues. CDR3 DNA: TGTGCCATCAGTGAGGCGGGGGGGAACACTGAAGCTTTCTTT. It encodes CAISEAGGNTEAFF.

This sequence joins TRBV19 and TRBJ2-3; D is undetermined. The V gene's germline CDR1 is LNHDA and CDR2 SQIVND (reference sequence). The ends were cut back, 3 bases at V and 3 bases at J, with 4 bases in the middle. The CDR3 consists of 12 residues. The CDR3 spells CASSIDTDTQYF. In nucleotides, the CDR3 is TGTGCCAGTAGTATTGATACAGATACGCAGTATTTT. The full variable domain, rest sourced from reference TRBV19 and TRBJ2-3, is DGGITQSPKYLFRKEGQNVTLSCEQNLNHDAMYWYRQDPGQGLRLIYYSQIVNDFQKGDIAEGYSVSREKKESFPLTVTSAQKNPTAFYLCASSIDTDTQYFGPGTRLTVL.

This clonotype was counted at least ten times. V and J are TRBV6-2 or TRBV6-3 and TRBJ2-1, with TRBD2 matching 8 bases. CDR1 and CDR2 (germline): MNHEY, SVGEGT. This CDR3 comprises 14 residues. V lost 8 bases to trimming and J lost 7 bases; unmatched junction nucleotides: 10. The CDR3 DNA reads TGTGCCAGCCTTCCGGGACGACTAGCGAATGAGCAGTTCTTC. Translated, it gives CASLPGRLANEQFF.

This clonotype has at least ten counts. This chain links TRBV29-1 with TRBJ1-2; D is perhaps TRBD1 (5 bases). Germline CDR1 is SQVTM and CDR2 is ANQGSEA. V was cut by 3 bases and J by 6 bases, with 17 bases left in between. This CDR3 is 14 amino acids long. CDR3 amino acids: CSVDPTSGGDGYTF. The CDR3 DNA follows: TGCAGCGTTGATCCCACCTCCGGGGGAGATGGCTACACCTTC.

This clonotype was detected ten times or more. The V call is TRBV7-2, the J call TRBJ2-1; 10 positions match TRBD2. There are 14 residues in the CDR3. Germline CDR1 is SGHTA and CDR2 is FQGNSA. V shed 4 bases and J 6 bases; nucleotides not matched to a gene: 3. CDR3: CASSSGLAINEQFF. The CDR3, as DNA: TGTGCCAGCAGCTCGGGACTAGCGATCAATGAGCAGTTCTTC.

The chain is built from TRBV7-9 and TRBJ2-1; TRBD2 matches at 7 bases. CDR1 is SEHNR, CDR2 FQNEAQ, per germline (reference sequence). Trimming at V came to 4 bases and at J to 5 bases, leaving 8 bases not matched to a gene. The CDR3 has 15 amino acids. CDR3 sequence reads: CASSYAGTNNNEQFF. The CDR3 DNA reads as TGTGCCAGCAGCTATGCCGGGACTAACAACAATGAGCAGTTCTTC.

This clonotype was seen ten or more times. V usage is TRBV20-1 and J usage is TRBJ2-1; possible D gene TRBD2, 6 bases. This CDR3 is 12 amino acids long. V lost 3 bases and J 8 bases, leaving 11 bases between the germline ends. CDR1 is DFQATT, CDR2 SNEGSKA, per germline (reference sequence). The chain's CDR3 is CSARIPGDEQFF. The CDR3 DNA follows: TGCAGTGCTAGGATCCCGGGGGATGAGCAGTTCTTC.

The table lists this clonotype with many counts. This chain links TRBV20-1 with TRBJ2-5; D gene unclear. Trimming removed 3 bases from V and 3 bases from J, with 5 bases in between. Germline lookup yields CDR1 DFQATT and CDR2 SNEGSKA (reference sequence). CDR3 length: 11 amino acids. The CDR3 here is CSASHEETQYF. The DNA of the CDR3 is TGCAGTGCTAGCCATGAAGAGACCCAGTACTTC.

This clonotype was seen many times. This rearrangement joins TRBV20-1 to TRBJ1-1; D not certain. CDR3 length: 9 residues. Per germline, CDR1 DFQATT and CDR2 SNEGSKA (reference sequence). V was clipped by 4 bases and J by 8 bases, with 5 bases between them. The CDR3 DNA is TGCAGTGCTATGGGGGAAGCTTTCTTT. It codes for CSAMGEAFF.

The gene calls are TRBV28 and TRBJ1-5; 7 nucleotides match TRBD1. The CDR3 runs 14 residues. V dropped 10 bases and J dropped 4; count of bases not matched to a gene: 10. Germline loops: CDR1 MDHEN, CDR2 SYDVKM. The CDR3 DNA reads TGTGCCACGCTACTCAGGGGGGGGAATCAGCCCCAGCATTTT. Translation: CATLLRGGNQPQHF.

This clonotype has a count of ten or more. The chain joins TRBV2 to TRBJ2-2; possible D gene TRBD1, 7 bases. Germline CDR1 is SNHLY and CDR2 is FYNNEI. The CDR3 spans 17 residues. V shed 8 bases and J shed 7 bases, with 26 bases lying between them. CDR3 sequence reads: CASEEGASPFTLGELFF. DNA for the CDR3: TGTGCCAGCGAGGAGGGGGCATCTCCGTTTACGCTCGGGGAGCTGTTTTTT.

This clonotype has at least ten counts. The junction and the germline gene differ at one end; a read error may be behind it. This chain connects TRBV7-2 to TRBJ1-1; D might be TRBD1 (5 bases). Germline V lookup: CDR1 SGHTA, CDR2 FQGNSA. This CDR3 has 13 amino acids. DNA for the CDR3: TGTGCCAGCAGCTTTGGGACGAACGCTGAAGCTTTCTTT. Protein sequence: CASSFGTNAEAFF.

This clonotype was seen ten or more times. This chain connects TRBV6-1 to TRBJ2-7; TRBD1 is a possible D gene (6 bases). This CDR3 has 13 amino acids. Trimming removed 6 bases at V and 5 bases at J, with 14 bases between. Germline loops: CDR1 MNHNS, CDR2 SASEGT. The CDR3 loop is CASSPDRIDEQYF. CDR3 bases: TGTGCCAGCAGCCCCGACAGGATCGACGAGCAGTACTTC.

This clonotype was recorded many times. This chain joins TRBV12-3 or TRBV12-4 and TRBJ2-3, with D unclear. The CDR3 runs 11 residues. V lost 5 bases and J lost 6, with 6 bases in between. Here the CDR3 reads CASSPTDTQYF. The CDR3 coding sequence is TGTGCCAGCAGTCCGACGGATACGCAGTATTTT.

In its sample, this clonotype was seen many times. The genes are TRBV20-1 and TRBJ1-1, with D possibly matching TRBD1 (5 bases). Between the trimmed V and J ends, which lost 6 bases and 3 bases, there was a span of 17 bases. CDR1 DFQATT and CDR2 SNEGSKA come from the germline V gene (reference sequence). This CDR3 spans 14 amino acids. In DNA, the CDR3 is TGCAGTGCCCCCCGGTGGGGGAGCGACACTGAAGCTTTCTTT. Its translation: CSAPRWGSDTEAFF.